This section outlines one T cell receptor (beta chain) sequence together with its context. Its cognate antigen is unknown. TCRdb's copy holds only in-frame clones and misses some; the assay was immunoSEQ multiplex PCR. This repertoire shows 100,000 to 120,000 clones, roughly 92% found once; its top ten account for about 2.6%. CDR1 and CDR2 from the germline V gene are DFQATT and SNEGSKA (reference sequence). CDR3 length: 16 residues. V lost 3 bases, J lost 0 bases, and 15 bases lay in between. This sample is part of a study of T cell responses to AZD1222 COVID-19 vaccine. General study points: Seropositive at baseline were only a handful of AZD1222 recipients. White British people made up most donors, females outnumbered males, and clonal diversity was possibly underestimated.

The sequences come from peripheral blood, collected 28 days after the second AZD1222 dose. The rearrangement uses TRBV20-1 and TRBJ1-5, with D unresolved. This clonotype was obtained from an adult who received the AZD1222 COVID-19 vaccine. The CDR3 coding sequence is TGCAGTGCTAGTTCCCGAAGCCTTTATAGCAATCAGCCCCAGCATTTT. Protein product: CSASSRSLYSNQPQHF.